This TCR beta chain was observed in a study of metastatic and nonmetastatic thyroid tumors. TCRdb recomputed clones from the PCR reads via MiXCR. The profile shows over 40,000 clones, approximately 24% of them singletons. This clone has only a few counts. Its antigen is as yet unknown. The CDR3 loop spans 16 amino acids. V was cut by 2 bases and J by 0 bases, with 15 bases left in between. Germline V CDR1 and CDR2: SGHNT, YYREEE (reference sequence). Overall study results and limits: Across blood and tumor, TCR beta diversity in malignant thyroid tumors was reportedly significantly higher than in benign nodules.

No patient received treatment before thyroid surgery. The specimen was blood. The rearrangement joins TRBV5-4 to TRBJ2-7; D could derive from TRBD1 or TRBD2 (5 bases each). The receptor was derived from a male donor with papillary thyroid cancer or a benign thyroid nodule (not recorded which). Some clones in this sample may be carry-over from other donors' samples. The CDR3 coding sequence is TGTGCCAGCAGCTTAGCGCAGGGAGTTGGCTCCTACGAGCAGTACTTC. It encodes CASSLAQGVGSYEQYF.